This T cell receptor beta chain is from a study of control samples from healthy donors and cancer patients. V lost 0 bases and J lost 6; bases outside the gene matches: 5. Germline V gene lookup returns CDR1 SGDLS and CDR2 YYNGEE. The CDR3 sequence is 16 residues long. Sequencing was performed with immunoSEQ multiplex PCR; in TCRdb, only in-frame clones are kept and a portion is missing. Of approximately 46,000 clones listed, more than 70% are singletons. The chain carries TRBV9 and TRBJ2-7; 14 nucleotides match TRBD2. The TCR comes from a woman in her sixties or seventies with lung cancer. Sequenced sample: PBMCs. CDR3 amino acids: CASSVESGLAGVEQYF. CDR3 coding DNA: TGTGCCAGCAGCGTAGAATCGGGACTAGCGGGAGTCGAGCAGTACTTC.